These 11 T cell receptor beta chains were all obtained from the same sample, sequenced in a study of blood T cell repertoires in COVID-19. TCRdb's copy holds only in-frame clones and misses some; the assay was immunoSEQ multiplex PCR. This table has under 40,000 clones, about 90% appearing once. Source material: peripheral blood. These receptors were obtained from a man aged 45-60 years with active or convalescent COVID-19.

The V and J genes are TRBV6-1 and TRBJ2-5; perhaps TRBD2 as D (6 bases). Trimming took 4 bases from V and 5 from J, leaving 20 bases between them. Germline V gene data show CDR1 as MNHNS and CDR2 as SASEGT. The CDR3 has 16 amino acids. The CDR3 loop is CASSVVITGRGETQYF. CDR3 sequence (DNA): TGTGCCAGCAGTGTAGTGATTACAGGTCGGGGGGAGACCCAGTACTTC.

In DNA, the CDR3 is TGCGCCAGCAGCTTGACTAGGGTAGGCCAAGAGACCCAGTACTTC. Encoded protein: CASSLTRVGQETQYF. J is TRBJ2-5 and V is TRBV5-1, with D perhaps matching TRBD2 (5 bases). Germline loops: CDR1 SGHRS, CDR2 YFSETQ. The V and J ends lost 1 base and 1 base respectively, with 11 bases between them. The CDR3 length is 15 residues.

This chain links TRBV7-2 with TRBJ2-5; the D is unclear. The CDR3 is 15 residues long. The germline V and J ends were trimmed by 5 bases and 5 bases, with 18 bases remaining between them. CDR1 SGHTA and CDR2 FQGNSA come from the germline V gene. In nucleotides, the CDR3 is TGTGCCAGCAGCCCCAACCCGCACGCGTTGGAGACCCAGTACTTC. This gives the protein CASSPNPHALETQYF.

The V and J genes are TRBV28 and TRBJ1-5, with 7 bases aligning to TRBD1. Trimming at V came to 2 bases and at J to 6 bases, leaving 4 bases not matched to a gene. The CDR3 runs to 14 residues. CDR1 MDHEN and CDR2 SYDVKM come from the germline V gene. The CDR3 bases are TGTGCCAGCAGTTTACGACAGGGACCTCAGCCCCAGCATTTT. It codes for CASSLRQGPQPQHF. The full variable domain, with the rest looked up from reference TRBV28 and TRBJ1-5, is DVKVTQSSRYLVKRTGEKVFLECVQDMDHENMFWYRQDPGLGLRLIYFSYDVKMKEKGDIPEGYSVSREKKERFSLILESASTNQTSMYLCASSLRQGPQPQHFGDGTRLSIL.

This clone has a handful of counts. The chain joins TRBV5-1 to TRBJ2-4; D is possibly TRBD1 (6 bases). Germline CDR1 and CDR2: SGHRS and YFSETQ. V gave up 5 bases and J gave up 8 bases, with 14 bases separating them. The CDR3 contains 13 residues. CDR3 sequence: CASRGTGRDIQYF. In DNA form, the CDR3 reads TGCGCCAGCAGAGGAACAGGGAGAGACATTCAGTACTTC.

The V and J genes are TRBV7-6 and TRBJ2-2; D is uncertain. CDR1 is SGHVS, CDR2 FNYEAQ, per germline. This CDR3 has 16 amino acids. V lost 1 base and J lost 0, with 9 bases in between. The CDR3 reads CASSLDAHPNTGELFF. The CDR3 DNA reads TGTGCCAGCAGCTTAGATGCACACCCGAACACCGGGGAGCTGTTTTTT.

The chain combines TRBV29-1 with TRBJ2-1; D is ambiguous. The CDR3 has 11 amino acids. Germline V gene lookup returns CDR1 SQVTM and CDR2 ANQGSEA. The V end was cut by 6 bases, the J end by 5 bases, with 8 bases between. The CDR3 loop is CSVAPNNEQFF. CDR3 DNA sequence: TGCAGCGTAGCCCCCAACAATGAGCAGTTCTTC.

The J gene is TRBJ1-5, the V gene TRBV2; D may be TRBD1 (5 bases). With 4 bases removed from V and 7 bases from J, the gap between germline ends came to 11 bases. Germline-derived CDR1 and CDR2 are SNHLY and FYNNEI. The CDR3 extends over 13 amino acids. The CDR3 region has the DNA TGTGCCAGCAGTGGGGGGGGACTGCAGCCCCAGCATTTT. Translated: CASSGGGLQPQHF.

The J gene is TRBJ2-4, the V gene TRBV3-1 (or the pseudogene TRBV3-2), with TRBD1 as a possible D gene (6 bases). The CDR3 contains 16 residues. Trimming pared 2 bases from V and 9 bases from J, leaving 20 bases between. From germline, CDR1 is LGHDT and CDR2 YNNKEL (reference sequence). The CDR3 here is CASSQRAGTNVGIQYF. The CDR3 DNA reads TGTGCCAGCAGCCAAAGAGCCGGGACAAATGTCGGCATTCAGTACTTC.

This chain connects TRBV25-1 to TRBJ2-2; 9 bases match TRBD1. V shed 4 bases, J shed 7 bases, and the junction held 4 bases outside the gene matches. Germline V gene data show CDR1 as MGHDK and CDR2 as SYGVNS. There are 14 residues in the CDR3. The CDR3 spells CASSGDREVGELFF. The CDR3 DNA sequence: TGTGCCAGCAGTGGGGACAGGGAAGTCGGGGAGCTGTTTTTT.

The CDR3 region has the DNA TGTGCCAGTAGTAGCCAAGCGGGGGGGCGCAACATTCAGTACTTC. Protein: CASSSQAGGRNIQYF. The rearrangement joins TRBV19 to TRBJ2-4, with TRBD2 matching 10 bases. With V trimmed by 4 bases and J by 7 bases, 7 bases remained unmatched. CDR1 and CDR2 (germline): LNHDA, SQIVND (reference sequence). The CDR3 is made up of 15 amino acids.